The 19 T cell receptor beta chains below come from one sample, sequenced in a study of blood T cell repertoires in COVID-19. Produced via immunoSEQ multiplex PCR; TCRdb's table is partial and in-frame only. The sample has 200,000 to 250,000 clones; roughly 80% are singletons. Specimen: peripheral blood. These receptors were taken from a woman older than 75 with active or convalescent COVID-19.

The chain couples TRBV5-1 to TRBJ1-6, with a weak D call TRBD1 (5 bases). The CDR3 length is 17 residues. Trimming removed 4 bases at V and 0 bases at J, with 14 bases between. The germline V gene encodes CDR1 SGHRS and CDR2 YFSETQ. CDR3 in amino acids: CASSASGRGSYNSPLHF. Written as DNA, the CDR3 is TGCGCCAGCAGCGCCTCCGGGAGGGGCTCCTATAATTCACCCCTCCACTTT.

The chain's CDR3 is CASIQPGGGETQYF. The DNA for the CDR3 is TGTGCCAGCATCCAGCCGGGGGGCGGGGAGACCCAGTACTTC. V and J are TRBV5-5 and TRBJ2-5; D is possibly TRBD2 (7 bases). The ends were cut back, 6 bases at V and 5 bases at J, with 17 bases in the middle. Germline CDR1 and CDR2: SGHKS and YYEKEE (reference sequence). This CDR3 spans 14 amino acids.

V is TRBV29-1 and J is TRBJ1-1; D possibly corresponds to TRBD1 (6 bases). Germline V gives CDR1 SQVTM, CDR2 ANQGSEA. This CDR3 has 14 amino acids. V lost 4 bases and J 1 base, leaving 13 bases between the germline ends. The CDR3 sequence is CSVAGVKGNTEAFF. CDR3 DNA: TGCAGCGTTGCAGGGGTTAAAGGGAACACTGAAGCTTTCTTT. The full variable domain, its missing parts supplied by reference TRBV29-1 and TRBJ1-1, is SAVISQKPSRDICQRGTSLTIQCQVDSQVTMMFWYRQQPGQSLTLIATANQGSEATYESGFVIDKFPISRPNLTFSTLTVSNMSPEDSSIYLCSVAGVKGNTEAFFGQGTRLTVV.

This clone appeared a single time. The J gene is TRBJ1-2, the V gene TRBV19; D not resolved. The CDR3 loop spans 11 amino acids. V was shortened by 5 bases and J by 5 bases, with 6 bases between the two germline ends. Germline V gene sequence: CDR1 LNHDA, CDR2 SQIVND (reference sequence). CDR3 nucleotide sequence: TGTGCCAGTAGTGACTTATATGGCTACACCTTC. This gives the protein CASSDLYGYTF. The whole variable domain, filled in from reference TRBV19 and TRBJ1-2, reads DGGITQSPKYLFRKEGQNVTLSCEQNLNHDAMYWYRQDPGQGLRLIYYSQIVNDFQKGDIAEGYSVSREKKESFPLTVTSAQKNPTAFYLCASSDLYGYTFGSGTRLTVV.

The chain is built from TRBV11-2 and TRBJ2-3; TRBD1 matches 9 bases. From germline, CDR1 is SGHAT and CDR2 FQNNGV. The ends lost 7 bases at V and 1 base at J; junction bases unmatched: 6. CDR3 length: 15 amino acids. The CDR3 DNA follows: TGTGCCAGCACCCATCGGGACAGGGGCACAGATACGCAGTATTTT. Translating gives CASTHRDRGTDTQYF. Complete variable domain (other parts from reference TRBV11-2 and TRBJ2-3): EAGVAQSPRYKIIEKRQSVAFWCNPISGHATLYWYQQILGQGPKLLIQFQNNGVVDDSQLPKDRFSAERLKGVDSTLKIQPAKLEDSAVYLCASTHRDRGTDTQYFGPGTRLTVL.

Remarks on this clone: This specimen includes other DNA sequences encoding the same CDR3. The gene calls are TRBV2 and TRBJ1-2, with a weak D call TRBD1 (5 bases). Between the trimmed V and J ends, which lost 8 bases and 4 bases, there was a span of 11 bases. Germline CDR1 and CDR2: SNHLY and FYNNEI. The CDR3 loop spans 12 amino acids. In nucleotides, the CDR3 is TGTGCCAGCTCCGGACAATCCTATGGCTACACCTTC. This codes for CASSGQSYGYTF.

The rearrangement joins TRBV18 to TRBJ2-3; the D gene is possibly TRBD2 (7 bases). Per the germline V gene, CDR1 is KGHSH and CDR2 is LQKENI. V lost 0 bases to trimming and J lost 2 bases, with 12 bases between them. This CDR3 comprises 16 residues. The CDR3 loop reads CASSPPGGPNTDTQYF. The DNA for the CDR3 is TGTGCCAGCTCACCACCCGGGGGGCCAAACACAGATACGCAGTATTTT.

The chain combines TRBV18 with TRBJ1-1; 9 positions match TRBD1. This CDR3 is 14 amino acids long. The germline V gene encodes CDR1 KGHSH and CDR2 LQKENI. V gave up 5 bases and J gave up 5 bases; unmatched junction bases: 6. For the CDR3, the DNA is TGTGCCAGCTCATCCCGGGACAGGGTTACTGAAGCTTTCTTT. It specifies CASSSRDRVTEAFF.

This chain links TRBV7-9 with TRBJ1-4; the D gene is possibly TRBD1 (6 bases). V was pared by 4 bases and J by 2 bases, with 11 bases between. This CDR3 is 15 amino acids long. Germline-derived CDR1 and CDR2 are SEHNR and FQNEAQ (reference sequence). The CDR3 sequence is CASSSVTGTNEKLFF. The CDR3 region has the DNA TGTGCCAGCAGCTCTGTGACAGGCACTAATGAAAAACTGTTTTTT.

The chain uses TRBV7-3 and TRBJ2-5; 12 positions agree with TRBD2. There are 14 residues in the CDR3. V gave up 5 bases and J gave up 5 bases; unmatched junction bases: 3. Germline assignment: CDR1 SGHTA and CDR2 FQGTGA. CDR3 loop: CASSRGTSGETQYF. CDR3 coding DNA: TGTGCCAGCAGCCGGGGGACTAGCGGGGAGACCCAGTACTTC.

This sequence joins TRBV7-3 and TRBJ2-2, with TRBD2 matching over 9 bases. V was pared by 5 bases and J by 8 bases, with 12 bases of the junction left unmatched. The germline V gene encodes CDR1 SGHTA and CDR2 FQGTGA. There are 16 residues in the CDR3. The CDR3 DNA sequence: TGTGCCAGCAGCATTAGCGGGGGACCACCTTTAGGGGAGCTGTTTTTT. Translating it yields CASSISGGPPLGELFF.

This clone was observed a handful of times. The genes are TRBV5-1 and TRBJ2-1; 8 bases are shared with TRBD1. The CDR3 has 15 residues. The germline gives CDR1 SGHRS, CDR2 YFSETQ. V lost 6 bases, J lost 1 base, and 6 bases stayed unmatched. DNA of the CDR3: TGCGCCAGCACTATCGGACAGGGTTCCTACAATGAGCAGTTCTTC. Translation gives CASTIGQGSYNEQFF. Looking up the rest from reference TRBV5-1 and TRBJ2-1 gives the full variable domain: KAGVTQTPRYLIKTRGQQVTLSCSPISGHRSVSWYQQTPGQGLQFLFEYFSETQRNKGNFPGRFSGRQFSNSRSEMNVSTLELGDSALYLCASTIGQGSYNEQFFGPGTRLTVL.

The chain has TRBV3-1 (or the pseudogene TRBV3-2) and TRBJ2-3; D unresolved. There are 16 residues in the CDR3. Germline-derived CDR1 and CDR2 are LGHDT and YNNKEL (reference sequence). Between the trimmed V and J ends, which lost 3 bases and 3 bases, there was a span of 16 bases. DNA of the CDR3: TGTGCCAGCAGCCAGCGTAAGGAGTCACGGACAGATACGCAGTATTTT. Amino acid sequence: CASSQRKESRTDTQYF.

The V call is TRBV5-4, the J call TRBJ1-1, with TRBD1 matching over 7 bases. CDR3 size: 12 residues. V lost 3 bases, J lost 12 bases, and 8 bases stayed unmatched. From germline, CDR1 is SGHNT and CDR2 YYREEE (reference sequence). The CDR3: CASSSTGLRSFF. CDR3 DNA: TGTGCCAGCAGCTCGACAGGGTTGAGATCTTTCTTT.

CDR3: CASSSRSRQGAEGYTF. The CDR3, as DNA: TGTGCCAGCAGTTCCCGTTCCCGACAGGGAGCAGAGGGCTACACCTTC. V gene TRBV28 combines with J gene TRBJ1-2; 7 nucleotides line up with TRBD1. CDR1 is MDHEN, CDR2 SYDVKM, per germline. J lost 8 bases, V lost 4 bases, and 16 bases had no gene match. The CDR3 extends over 16 amino acids.

CDR3 region: CASSRRLAGGTDTQYF. CDR3 DNA sequence: TGCGCCAGCAGCCGCAGACTAGCGGGGGGCACAGATACGCAGTATTTT. The J gene is TRBJ2-3, the V gene TRBV4-3, with 12 bases identical to TRBD2. The CDR3 covers 16 residues. Germline V gene data show CDR1 as LGHNA and CDR2 as YSLEER. V was pared by 4 bases and J by 1 base, with 3 bases of the junction left unmatched.

The chain uses TRBV6-5 and TRBJ1-6, with D possibly matching TRBD1 (6 bases). This CDR3 is built from 14 residues. V was cut by 6 bases and J by 7 bases, with 13 bases left in between. Germline lookup yields CDR1 MNHEY and CDR2 SVGAGI. The CDR3 spells CASSPGQSNSPLHF. As DNA, the CDR3 is TGTGCCAGCAGCCCCGGACAGAGCAATTCACCCCTCCACTTT.

The V call is TRBV7-9, the J call TRBJ2-3; no definite D call. The CDR3 is 10 amino acids. The V gene's germline CDR1 is SEHNR and CDR2 FQNEAQ (reference sequence). Trimming took off 7 bases at V and 5 bases at J, with 4 bases between the two ends. CDR3 sequence: CASNGDTQYF. The CDR3 DNA sequence: TGTGCCAGCAACGGAGATACGCAGTATTTT.

The chain employs TRBV30 and TRBJ2-5; 9 positions match TRBD2. V was clipped by 5 bases and J by 4 bases; unmatched bases: 5. Germline-derived CDR1 and CDR2 are GTSNPN and SVGIG (reference sequence). The CDR3 is 13 amino acids. In nucleotides, the CDR3 is TGTGCCTGGGCGGGGGGGAACGGAGAGACCCAGTACTTC. Translating it yields CAWAGGNGETQYF.